Shown below are 14 T cell receptor beta chains from a single sample sequenced in a study of T cell repertoires in cytomegalovirus infection. TCRdb independently ran MiXCR on the reads; one entry per CDR3 protein. The profile shows over 250,000 distinct CDR3 sequences, roughly 26% of them singletons. Sequencing input: PBMCs. Receptor source: a human donor in good health (CMV status not recorded). Some clones in this sample may be carry-over from other donors' samples.

This clonotype was observed many times. The J gene is TRBJ1-1, the V gene TRBV7-9; TRBD1 matches at 12 bases. The CDR3 extends over 20 amino acids. The V and J ends lost 2 bases and 0 bases, in that order; junction bases with no gene match: 13. Germline CDR1 is SEHNR and CDR2 is FQNEAQ (reference sequence). CDR3 sequence reads: CASSLPGQGAGTVMNTEAFF. Written as DNA, the CDR3 is TGTGCCAGCAGCTTACCGGGACAGGGGGCAGGTACAGTCATGAACACTGAAGCTTTCTTT. Looking up the rest from reference TRBV7-9 and TRBJ1-1 gives the full variable domain: DTGVSQNPRHKITKRGQNVTFRCDPISEHNRLYWYRQTLGQGPEFLTYFQNEAQLEKSRLLSDRFSAERPKGSFSTLEIQRTEQGDSAMYLCASSLPGQGAGTVMNTEAFFGQGTRLTVV.

The chain has TRBV5-1 and TRBJ1-3; the D gene is possibly TRBD1 (6 bases). The germline V and J ends were trimmed by 5 bases and 0 bases, with 12 bases remaining between them. The CDR3 loop spans 15 amino acids. CDR1 and CDR2 (germline): SGHRS, YFSETQ. Here the CDR3 DNA reads TGCGCCAGCAGATGGGGACACGACTCTGGAAACACCATATATTTT. It is translated as CASRWGHDSGNTIYF.

This clonotype was counted many times. The chain joins TRBV7-8 to TRBJ2-1; 14 bases line up with TRBD2. Unmatched junction bases numbered 3, after V lost 4 bases and J lost 4 bases. Germline V gives CDR1 SGHVS, CDR2 FQNEAQ. The CDR3 is 16 residues long. The CDR3 region is CASSSGLAGVYNEQFF. CDR3 nucleotides: TGTGCCAGCAGCTCGGGACTAGCGGGAGTGTACAATGAGCAGTTCTTC. The full variable domain, rest sourced from reference TRBV7-8 and TRBJ2-1, is GAGVSQSPRYKVAKRGQDVALRCDPISGHVSLFWYQQALGQGPEFLTYFQNEAQLDKSGLPSDRFFAERPEGSVSTLKIQRTQQEDSAVYLCASSSGLAGVYNEQFFGPGTRLTVL.

This clonotype was picked up many times. The CDR3 nucleotides read TGTGCCAGCAGTGAATACGGATGGGGTGAAGCTTTCTTT. Amino acids: CASSEYGWGEAFF. The chain carries TRBV6-1 and TRBJ1-1; D is unresolved. The germline CDR1 and CDR2 sequences are MNHNS and SASEGT. V lost 2 bases to trimming and J lost 7 bases, with 11 bases between them. The CDR3 is 13 amino acids.

The rearrangement joins TRBV7-2 to TRBJ2-7, with no clear D. The V and J ends lost 3 bases and 0 bases respectively, with 12 bases between them. CDR1 and CDR2 from the germline V gene are SGHTA and FQGNSA. The CDR3 has 15 amino acids. The CDR3 sequence is CASSFSDVRSYEQYF. CDR3 DNA sequence: TGTGCCAGCAGCTTCTCCGACGTTCGCTCCTACGAGCAGTACTTC.

V and J are TRBV20-1 and TRBJ1-6; weak D call: TRBD1 (6 bases). The CDR3 loop spans 15 amino acids. V lost 3 bases to trimming and J lost 7 bases, with 16 bases between them. Germline CDR1 is DFQATT and CDR2 is SNEGSKA (reference sequence). This CDR3 reads CSARGGTSGNSPLHF. For the CDR3, the DNA is TGCAGTGCTAGGGGAGGGACAAGCGGGAATTCACCCCTCCACTTT.

This clonotype was recorded a few times. The genes are TRBV7-2 and TRBJ2-3; tentatively, D is TRBD2 (5 bases). The CDR3 length is 17 residues. Trimming left V 1 base short and J 5 bases short, with 19 bases between. The germline V gene encodes CDR1 SGHTA and CDR2 FQGNSA. CDR3 in amino acids: CASSLGGVRGTGDTQYF. Here the CDR3 DNA reads TGTGCCAGCAGCTTAGGGGGAGTAAGAGGCACGGGAGATACGCAGTATTTT.

The CDR3 here is CASSPSSGDDEQFF. The DNA of the CDR3 is TGTGCCAGCTCACCATCATCGGGGGATGATGAGCAGTTCTTC. The chain carries TRBV18 and TRBJ2-1, with a possible D match to TRBD2 (6 bases). Germline CDR1 reads KGHSH; CDR2 reads LQKENI. The CDR3 loop spans 14 amino acids. V was cut by 2 bases and J by 8 bases, with 13 bases left in between.

V gene TRBV30 combines with J gene TRBJ1-1; tentatively, D is TRBD1 (5 bases). Germline V gene lookup returns CDR1 GTSNPN and CDR2 SVGIG (reference sequence). The CDR3 has 13 amino acids. V dropped 4 bases and J dropped 4 bases, with 13 bases sitting between them. CDR3 DNA sequence: TGTGCCTGGAACACAGGTCGGGGCACTGAAGCTTTCTTT. Encoded protein: CAWNTGRGTEAFF.

This sequence joins TRBV6-2 or TRBV6-3 and TRBJ1-2, with 7 nucleotides matching TRBD1. This CDR3 contains 16 residues. CDR1 MNHEY and CDR2 SVGEGT come from the germline V gene. Trimming at V came to 6 bases and at J to 2 bases, leaving 12 bases not matched to a gene. The chain's CDR3 is CASRRLGDSLNYGYTF. The CDR3 region has the DNA TGTGCCAGCAGGCGGCTGGGGGACAGTCTCAACTATGGCTACACCTTC.

V is TRBV30 and J is TRBJ2-7; 7 bases are shared with TRBD2. Germline V gene lookup returns CDR1 GTSNPN and CDR2 SVGIG (reference sequence). The CDR3 has 15 amino acids. V gave up 0 bases and J gave up 6 bases; unmatched junction bases: 11. CDR3 in amino acids: CAWSVLGGGRGEQYF. Here the CDR3 DNA reads TGTGCCTGGAGTGTACTCGGAGGCGGGAGAGGCGAGCAGTACTTC.

V usage is TRBV11-2 and J usage is TRBJ2-7, with 7 bases lining up with TRBD2. The CDR3 is 15 amino acids. Germline V lookup: CDR1 SGHAT, CDR2 FQNNGV. Trimming cost V 2 bases and J 1 base; bases outside gene matches: 5. The CDR3 bases are TGTGCCAGCAGCTTATCGACGGGGGGATCCTACGAGCAGTACTTC. Its translation: CASSLSTGGSYEQYF.

Only a few counts were recorded for this clonotype. The chain's CDR3 is CASSLLGSSYNEQFF. In DNA, the CDR3 is TGTGCCAGCAGCCTACTAGGCAGCTCCTACAATGAGCAGTTCTTC. The V and J genes are TRBV11-2 and TRBJ2-1, with D maybe TRBD2 (5 bases). The CDR3 covers 15 residues. The V gene's germline CDR1 is SGHAT and CDR2 FQNNGV. With 5 bases removed from V and 0 bases from J, the gap between germline ends came to 11 bases.

J is TRBJ2-5 and V is TRBV28; 7 bases map to TRBD1. V shed 4 bases, J shed 2 bases, and the junction held 7 bases outside the gene matches. CDR3 length: 15 residues. CDR1 and CDR2 from the germline V gene are MDHEN and SYDVKM. The CDR3, as DNA: TGTGCCAGCAGTTACGCCAGGGGGATACAAGAGACCCAGTACTTC. The encoded protein is CASSYARGIQETQYF.